The TCR beta chain described here comes from a study of cytomegalovirus exposure and HLA in healthy donors. Findings and caveats of the study: As was reported, the HLA-A and HLA-B alleles of most subjects were accurately predicted from TCR beta sequences. As a later analysis showed, a missense DCLRE1C variant was linked to trimming of TCR beta V- and J-genes.

Each donor was healthy, and each was a bone marrow donor. The CDR3 runs to 16 residues. Germline V CDR1 and CDR2: SGHTS, YDEGEE. J lost 1 base, V lost 5 bases, and 9 bases had no gene match. Both 60 Vbeta primers and 13 Jbeta primers went into the PCR. How the authors handled the data: An analysis performed later counted roughly 80 million unique TCR beta chains (around 11 million of them shared). The data were produced by immunoSEQ multiplex PCR, yet TCRdb's version contains in-frame clones alone and is incomplete. V and J calls and clone size are as listed in that table; D and trimming were resolved from the DNA. In total, the table holds about 51,000 clones. Points on this clone: Its specificity is not known.

The sequenced material came from PBMCs. This receptor was identified in a man aged 40-49 years in good health and CMV-seropositive. The chain joins TRBV5-8 to TRBJ2-7, with 10 bases matching TRBD1. The CDR3 nucleotides read TGTGCCAGCAGATTACCGGGACAGGGGACTTCCTACGAGCAGTACTTC. Protein: CASRLPGQGTSYEQYF. Looking up the rest from reference TRBV5-8 and TRBJ2-7 gives the full variable domain: EAGVTQSPTHLIKTRGQQATLRCSPISGHTSVYWYQQALGLGLQFLLWYDEGEERNRGNFPPRFSGRQFPNYSSELNVNALELEDSALYLCASRLPGQGTSYEQYFGPGTRLTVT.